The 9 T cell receptor beta chains below all came from one sample that was sequenced in a study of post-analysis software for immune sequencing data. Study-level results: Patients carried five TRBV segments more frequently than controls did, and TRBV5-6, TRBV5-1 and TRBV20-1 were among them.

Their recognized antigens are unknown. Unique molecular identifiers were built into the TCR beta cDNA libraries. Using its own MiXCR run on the PCR reads, TCRdb lists one record per CDR3 protein. The sample holds roughly 700,000 distinct CDR3 sequences, roughly 30% seen once. The sequenced material came from blood. Receptors originate from a girl aged 10-17 years with multiple sclerosis.

This rearrangement joins TRBV20-1 to TRBJ2-1, with TRBD2 identical over 14 bases. The CDR3 spans 14 residues. CDR1 DFQATT and CDR2 SNEGSKA come from the germline V gene (reference sequence). The J segment lost 9 bases and the V segment lost 4 bases, leaving 5 bases of the junction unmatched. CDR3 sequence (DNA): TGCAGTGCTATGGGACTAGCGGGAGTTCGTGAGCAGTTCTTC. Its translation is CSAMGLAGVREQFF.

This clonotype was found many times. The rearrangement links TRBV12-3 or TRBV12-4 to TRBJ1-2; 8 nucleotides agree with TRBD1. V gave up 5 bases and J gave up 6 bases; unmatched junction bases: 5. The CDR3 extends over 13 amino acids. The CDR3 region has the DNA TGTGCCAGCAGTCCGACAGGGGAGAATGGCTACACCTTC. As protein: CASSPTGENGYTF.

The chain is built from TRBV5-1 and TRBJ2-3; D uncertain. The CDR3 is 16 amino acids. Germline V gives CDR1 SGHRS, CDR2 YFSETQ. The V and J ends lost 1 base and 0 bases respectively, with 12 bases between them. CDR3: CASSLSGRLSTDTQYF. Here the CDR3 DNA reads TGCGCCAGCAGCTTGTCCGGTAGACTCAGCACAGATACGCAGTATTTT. The full variable domain, in which reference TRBV5-1 and TRBJ2-3 provide the parts outside the CDR3, is KAGVTQTPRYLIKTRGQQVTLSCSPISGHRSVSWYQQTPGQGLQFLFEYFSETQRNKGNFPGRFSGRQFSNSRSEMNVSTLELGDSALYLCASSLSGRLSTDTQYFGPGTRLTVL.

To note about this clonotype: This may stem from a read error, because a much larger clone lies one nucleotide away. The V call is TRBV29-1, the J call TRBJ2-1; unclear D gene. Germline V gives CDR1 SQVTM, CDR2 ANQGSEA. Trimming took 3 bases from V and 0 from J, leaving 9 bases between them. The length of the CDR3 is 14 residues. The CDR3 nucleotides are TGCAGCGTTGATGACGGCAGCTCCTACAATGAGCAGTTCTTC. Translating gives CSVDDGSSYNEQFF.

The chain joins TRBV20-1 to TRBJ1-1; TRBD1 is a possible D gene (6 bases). Germline V CDR1 and CDR2: DFQATT, SNEGSKA (reference sequence). The CDR3 spans 13 residues. V shed 1 base and J shed 3 bases, with 9 bases lying between them. CDR3 sequence reads: CSARGGRDTEAFF. The CDR3 DNA reads as TGCAGTGCTAGAGGGGGGCGCGACACTGAAGCTTTCTTT.

The chain combines TRBV6-5 with TRBJ2-1; D not certain. Deletions cut 1 base from V and 5 bases from J, with 6 bases between. The germline V gene encodes CDR1 MNHEY and CDR2 SVGAGI. This CDR3 contains 13 residues. CDR3 sequence reads: CASSYFGDNEQFF. Written as DNA, the CDR3 is TGTGCCAGCAGTTACTTTGGAGACAATGAGCAGTTCTTC.

V and J are TRBV5-6 and TRBJ2-5; possible D gene TRBD2, 5 bases. CDR1 and CDR2 (germline): SGHDT, YYEEEE. The CDR3 loop spans 15 amino acids. The germline V and J ends were trimmed by 4 bases and 0 bases, with 13 bases remaining between them. In DNA, the CDR3 is TGTGCCAGCAGCCCTCCGGCCGGGGACCAAGAGACCCAGTACTTC. The encoded protein is CASSPPAGDQETQYF.

The chain couples TRBV5-5 to TRBJ1-1; tentative D call: TRBD1 (5 bases). Germline assignment: CDR1 SGHKS and CDR2 YYEKEE (reference sequence). Trimming shortened V by 2 bases and J by 8 bases, and 13 bases separated the two germline ends. The CDR3 has 13 amino acids. The CDR3 DNA follows: TGTGCCAGCAGCTTCCCCGGGGGTAGCGAAGCTTTCTTT. This sequence encodes CASSFPGGSEAFF.

This chain connects TRBV29-1 to TRBJ2-7; the D gene is possibly TRBD2 (6 bases). Germline loops: CDR1 SQVTM, CDR2 ANQGSEA. The CDR3 contains 13 residues. The V end lost 7 bases, the J end lost 6 bases, and 19 bases lay between the germline ends. The DNA for the CDR3 is TGCAGCGCATCCGGGACTTCGACTGGCGAGCAGTACTTC. Translated: CSASGTSTGEQYF.